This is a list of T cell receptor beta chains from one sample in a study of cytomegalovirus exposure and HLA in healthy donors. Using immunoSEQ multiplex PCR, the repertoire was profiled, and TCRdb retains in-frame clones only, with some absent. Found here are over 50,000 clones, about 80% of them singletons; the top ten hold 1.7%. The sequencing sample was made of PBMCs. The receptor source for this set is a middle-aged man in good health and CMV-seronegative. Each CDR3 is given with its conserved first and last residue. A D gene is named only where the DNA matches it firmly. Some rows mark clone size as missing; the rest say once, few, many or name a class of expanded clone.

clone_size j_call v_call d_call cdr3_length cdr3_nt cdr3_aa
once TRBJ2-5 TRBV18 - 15 TGTGCCAGCTCACCGACGGGACATCAGTTGGAGACCCAGTACTTC CASSPTGHQLETQYF
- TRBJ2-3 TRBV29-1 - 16 TGCAGCGTTGAGGGTTTAGTGACACCGAGCACAGATACGCAGTATTTT CSVEGLVTPSTDTQYF
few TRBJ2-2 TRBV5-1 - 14 TGCGCCAGCAGCTTGGGAGGGAACACCGGGGAGCTGTTTTTT CASSLGGNTGELFF
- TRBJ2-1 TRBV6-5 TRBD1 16 TGTGCCAGCAGTTACGGGGCACAGGGGGACCACAATGAGCAGTTCTTC CASSYGAQGDHNEQFF
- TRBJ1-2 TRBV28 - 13 TGTGCCAGCACTACAGGCCCGGGCTATGGCTACACCTTC CASTTGPGYGYTF
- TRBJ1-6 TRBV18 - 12 TGTGCCAGCTCATCCCCCGATTCACCCCTCCACTTT CASSSPDSPLHF
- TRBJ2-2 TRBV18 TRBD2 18 TGTGCCAGCTCACCGACTAGCGGGGGGACCCTGTCCACCGGGGAGCTGTTTTTT CASSPTSGGTLSTGELFF
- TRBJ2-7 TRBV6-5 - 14 TGTGCCAGCAGTTACACCGACATGACCTACGAGCAGTACTTC CASSYTDMTYEQYF
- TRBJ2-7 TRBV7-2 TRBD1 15 TGTGCCAGCAGCTTAGGTACAGGGGGCTCACGATGGCAGTACTTC CASSLGTGGSRWQYF
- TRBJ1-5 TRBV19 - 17 TGTGCCAGTAGTATAGTTCCCCTAAACAGGGATTCTCAGCCCCAGCATTTT CASSIVPLNRDSQPQHF
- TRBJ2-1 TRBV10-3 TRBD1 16 TGTGCCATCAGTGGCCGGGGGACAGGAGAAGACAATGAGCAGTTCTTC CAISGRGTGEDNEQFF
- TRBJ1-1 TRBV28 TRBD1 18 TGTGCCAGCAGGCTCCCTGTCAGGACAGGGGTTCGTAACACTGAAGCTTTCTTT CASRLPVRTGVRNTEAFF
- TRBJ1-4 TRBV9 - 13 TGTGCCAGCAGCCCCCCATCTGAGGAAAAACTGTTTTTT CASSPPSEEKLFF
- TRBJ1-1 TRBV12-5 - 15 TGTGCTAGTGGTTTGGGCCAAGGACACTTGGCTGAAGCTTTCTTT CASGLGQGHLAEAFF
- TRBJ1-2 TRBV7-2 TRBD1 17 TGTGCCAGCAGCACACGGACAGGGAGGTCGCTCCTGGATGGCTACACCTTC CASSTRTGRSLLDGYTF
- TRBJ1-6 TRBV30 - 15 TGTGCCTGGAGTTCTGGAGTTGTTTATAATTCACCCCTCCACTTT CAWSSGVVYNSPLHF
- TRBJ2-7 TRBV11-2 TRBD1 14 TGTGCCAGCAGCTTAGGGACAGGGGGTTACGAGCAGTACTTC CASSLGTGGYEQYF
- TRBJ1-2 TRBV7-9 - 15 TGTGCCAGCAGCTGGGCCGACCAAGGGGGCTATGGCTACACCTTC CASSWADQGGYGYTF
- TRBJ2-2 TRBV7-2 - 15 TGTGCCAGCAGCTTAGACTTGGCGAACACCGGGGAGCTGTTTTTT CASSLDLANTGELFF
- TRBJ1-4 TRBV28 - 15 TGTGCCAGCAGTGGAAGACAGATTTGGAATGAAAAACTGTTTTTT CASSGRQIWNEKLFF
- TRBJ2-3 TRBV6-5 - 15 TGTGCCAGCAGTCGCTCCACCACAGGGCCAGATACGCAGTATTTT CASSRSTTGPDTQYF
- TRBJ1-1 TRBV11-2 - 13 TGTGCCAGCAGCTTAGGAGAGGGTCTTGAAGCTTTCTTT CASSLGEGLEAFF
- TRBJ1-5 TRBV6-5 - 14 TGTGCCAGCAGTCCCAGATTTAGCAATCAGCCCCAGCATTTT CASSPRFSNQPQHF
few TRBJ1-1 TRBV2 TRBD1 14 TGTGCCAGCAGTGAAAGGACAGGGAGCCTTGAAGCTTTCTTT CASSERTGSLEAFF
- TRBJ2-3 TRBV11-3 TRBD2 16 TGTGCCAGCAGCTCGTGGACTAGCGGGAACACAGATACGCAGTATTTT CASSSWTSGNTDTQYF
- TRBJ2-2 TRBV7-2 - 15 TGTGCCAGCAGCCAAACGCCGGGGAGACCCGGGGAGCTGTTTTTT CASSQTPGRPGELFF
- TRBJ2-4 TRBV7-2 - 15 TGTGCCAGCAGCCCGGACAGACTAGCCAAAAACATTCAGTACTTC CASSPDRLAKNIQYF
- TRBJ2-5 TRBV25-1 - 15 TGTGCCAGCAGTGCGGGGGACAGTAGACAAGAGACCCAGTACTTC CASSAGDSRQETQYF
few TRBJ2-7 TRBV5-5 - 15 TGCGCCAGCAGCCAAGACTGGGTCGGCCCCTACGAGCAGTACTTC CASSQDWVGPYEQYF
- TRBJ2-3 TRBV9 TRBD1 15 TGTGCCAGCAGCGCGAGGACAGGGAGCACAGATACGCAGTATTTT CASSARTGSTDTQYF
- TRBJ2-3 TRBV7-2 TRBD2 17 TGTGCCAGCAGCTGGACTAGCGGGGGGGGCCACACAGATACGCAGTATTTT CASSWTSGGGHTDTQYF
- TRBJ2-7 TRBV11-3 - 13 TGTGCCAGCAGCTTAGCCCCAGCGTACGAGCAGTACTTC CASSLAPAYEQYF
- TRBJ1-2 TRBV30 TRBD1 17 TGTGCCTGGAGTGGTTCATTTAGGACAGGGGGTATCAATGGCTACACCTTC CAWSGSFRTGGINGYTF
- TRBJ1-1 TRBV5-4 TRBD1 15 TGTGCCAGCAGCCCTAGGACAGGGGGCTACACTGAAGCTTTCTTT CASSPRTGGYTEAFF
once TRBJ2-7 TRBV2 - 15 TGTGCCAGCAGGGGAGCGACAGGATTCTCCTACGAGCAGTACTTC CASRGATGFSYEQYF
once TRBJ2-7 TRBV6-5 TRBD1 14 TGTGCCAGCAGTAGGACAGGACCGGCCTACGAGCAGTACTTC CASSRTGPAYEQYF
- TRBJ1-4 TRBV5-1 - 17 TGCGCCAGCAGGTTGGGCCCCCTGATAGCAACTAATGAAAAACTGTTTTTT CASRLGPLIATNEKLFF
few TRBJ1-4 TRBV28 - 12 TGTGCCAGCACGTCAACTAATGAAAAACTGTTTTTT CASTSTNEKLFF
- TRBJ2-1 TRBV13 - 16 TGTGCCAGCAGCTTAGCCTTACCCGGGACTCAAAATGAGCAGTTCTTC CASSLALPGTQNEQFF
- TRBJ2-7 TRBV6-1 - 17 TGTGCCAGCAGTGAAGCGAGCCGGTTCTCAGGGGATCACGAGCAGTACTTC CASSEASRFSGDHEQYF
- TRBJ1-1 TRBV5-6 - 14 TGTGCCAGCAGCGGTCTTTCCGGGAACACTGAAGCTTTCTTT CASSGLSGNTEAFF